The 16 T cell receptor beta chains listed next were all sequenced from one sample in a study of blood T cell repertoires in COVID-19. Clones were read by immunoSEQ multiplex PCR, and TCRdb kept only the in-frame ones, dropping some. The sample comprises 190,000 or so clones, roughly four fifths of which are singletons, and 7% to 9% rests with the top ten. The sequencing sample was made of PBMCs or T cells enriched from blood (not recorded which). Receptors were obtained from a man between 35 and 55 years old who had recovered from COVID-19.

A few counts support this clone. V usage is TRBV5-1 and J usage is TRBJ1-6; 7 bases line up with TRBD1. The germline V gene encodes CDR1 SGHRS and CDR2 YFSETQ. With 2 bases clipped from V and 9 bases from J, the junction kept 8 bases outside the gene matches. The CDR3 covers 15 residues. CDR3 coding DNA: TGCGCCAGCAGCTTCTTCGGGACAGAAGTTTCACCCCTCCACTTT. Protein sequence: CASSFFGTEVSPLHF.

J is TRBJ2-7 and V is TRBV6-5, with 10 bases aligning to TRBD1. The CDR3 consists of 14 residues. From germline, CDR1 is MNHEY and CDR2 SVGAGI. The junction had 5 bases not matched to a gene; V was cut back by 5 bases and J by 4 bases. The CDR3 is CASSRDRGYYEQYF. CDR3 bases: TGTGCCAGCAGTCGGGACAGGGGATATTACGAGCAGTACTTC.

The genes are TRBV11-2 and TRBJ1-5, with D uncertain. This CDR3 contains 16 residues. Germline V lookup: CDR1 SGHAT, CDR2 FQNNGV. Trimming took off 1 base at V and 1 base at J, with 11 bases between the two ends. CDR3 nucleotides: TGTGCCAGCAGCTTAGCAGGCGGGAGGAGCAATCAGCCCCAGCATTTT. It specifies CASSLAGGRSNQPQHF.

This chain links TRBV28 with TRBJ2-6; no clear D. The CDR3 has 13 amino acids. V lost 8 bases and J 2 bases, leaving 7 bases between the germline ends. CDR1 and CDR2 (germline): MDHEN, SYDVKM. The CDR3 nucleotides read TGTGCCAGCCGTGAGGCTGGGGCCAACGTCCTGACTTTC. It is translated as CASREAGANVLTF.

V is TRBV2 and J is TRBJ1-2; 7 nucleotides align to TRBD1. CDR3 size: 13 residues. Germline trimming cut 5 bases from V and 3 bases from J; bases unmatched to any gene: 3. Per germline, CDR1 SNHLY and CDR2 FYNNEI. The CDR3 here is CASSPDRDYGYTF. Here the CDR3 DNA reads TGTGCCAGCAGTCCTGACAGGGACTATGGCTACACCTTC.

CDR3 in amino acids: CASSYSWRGGGNTQYF. Written as DNA, the CDR3 is TGTGCCAGCAGTTACTCTTGGAGGGGGGGCGGGAATACGCAGTATTTT. The chain is built from TRBV6-5 and TRBJ2-3; D is perhaps TRBD2 (7 bases). The V gene's germline CDR1 is MNHEY and CDR2 SVGAGI. The CDR3 is 16 amino acids. V was cut by 0 bases and J by 7 bases, with 17 bases left in between.

This sequence joins TRBV2 and TRBJ1-2; D possibly corresponds to TRBD1 (5 bases). Germline V CDR1 and CDR2: SNHLY, FYNNEI. Deletions cut 7 bases from V and 9 bases from J, with 15 bases between. The CDR3 is made up of 12 amino acids. The CDR3 here is CASNQGAGSYTF. CDR3 bases: TGTGCCAGCAACCAAGGGGCAGGAAGCTACACCTTC.

The chain carries TRBV5-1 and TRBJ2-1; weak D call: TRBD1 (6 bases). Germline V gives CDR1 SGHRS, CDR2 YFSETQ. The V gene lost 4 bases and the J gene lost 5 bases, with 10 bases spanning the gap. CDR3 length: 13 amino acids. The CDR3 DNA sequence: TGCGCCAGCAGCCGACAGGTGAACAATGAGCAGTTCTTC. Amino acid sequence: CASSRQVNNEQFF.

V and J are TRBV20-1 and TRBJ1-5; 8 bases match TRBD1. The trim removed 3 bases at V and 4 bases at J, leaving 5 bases unmatched. Germline V gene data show CDR1 as DFQATT and CDR2 as SNEGSKA (reference sequence). The CDR3 runs 14 residues. This chain's CDR3 is CSASPWTGNQPQHF. CDR3 nucleotide sequence: TGCAGTGCTAGTCCCTGGACAGGGAATCAGCCCCAGCATTTT.

The chain couples TRBV28 to TRBJ1-4; the D is unclear. Germline lookup yields CDR1 MDHEN and CDR2 SYDVKM. The CDR3 has 13 amino acids. Trimming took off 4 bases at V and 7 bases at J, with 10 bases between the two ends. The CDR3 region has the DNA TGTGCCAGCAGTTCGCAGGTTGGTGAAAAACTGTTTTTT. Translated, it gives CASSSQVGEKLFF.

The chain joins TRBV11-1 to TRBJ1-4; D unclear. Trimming stripped 4 bases from V and 5 bases from J, with 8 bases between. The germline V gene has CDR1 SGHAT and CDR2 FQDESV (reference sequence). CDR3 size: 13 residues. As DNA, the CDR3 is TGTGCCAGCAGCTCGAGAAGAAATGAAAAACTGTTTTTT. Amino acid sequence: CASSSRRNEKLFF.

The V gene is TRBV6-5, the J gene TRBJ2-2, with D maybe TRBD1 (6 bases). This CDR3 spans 12 amino acids. CDR1 and CDR2 (germline): MNHEY, SVGAGI. V was shortened by 7 bases and J by 9 bases, with 12 bases between the two germline ends. DNA of the CDR3: TGTGCCAGCAACAGGGTACTCAGGGAGCTGTTTTTT. Translated: CASNRVLRELFF.

The gene calls are TRBV12-3 or TRBV12-4 and TRBJ2-7; D possibly corresponds to TRBD2 (6 bases). The CDR3 is made up of 13 amino acids. V lost 0 bases and J lost 4, with 7 bases in between. CDR3: CASSLAGGYEQYF. DNA of the CDR3: TGTGCCAGCAGTTTAGCCGGGGGATACGAGCAGTACTTC.

This clone has more than one count but fewer than ten. The rearrangement uses TRBV4-1 and TRBJ1-1; no reliable D call. V was cut by 3 bases and J by 1 base, with 15 bases left in between. The CDR3 loop spans 16 amino acids. Germline loops: CDR1 MGHRA, CDR2 YSYEKL. CDR3 bases: TGCGCCAGCAGCCAGGCCCCGGGTAATCCGAACACTGAAGCTTTCTTT. The encoded protein is CASSQAPGNPNTEAFF.

The chain links TRBV5-1 to TRBJ2-2; 9 positions match TRBD2. Losses at the gene ends were 4 bases for V and 5 bases for J; bases not matched to a gene: 6. CDR3 length: 15 amino acids. CDR1 is SGHRS, CDR2 YFSETQ, per germline. CDR3 amino acids: CASSGGLAGTGELFF. The CDR3 bases are TGCGCCAGCAGCGGGGGACTAGCCGGAACCGGGGAGCTGTTTTTT.

V is TRBV28 and J is TRBJ1-2, with TRBD1 matching 8 bases. The CDR3 runs 13 residues. The V gene end was trimmed by 8 bases and the J gene end by 4 bases; junction bases not matched to a gene: 6. Germline assignment: CDR1 MDHEN and CDR2 SYDVKM. CDR3 protein: CASGGTGGYGYTF. For the CDR3, the DNA is TGTGCCAGCGGAGGGACAGGCGGCTATGGCTACACCTTC.